What follows are 24 T cell receptor beta chains derived from one specimen sequenced in a study of post-analysis software for immune sequencing data. General observations from the study: Patients used four to six TRBV segments, including TRBV5-6, TRBV5-1 and TRBV20-1, more often than controls.

Built from TCR beta cDNA, the libraries had unique molecular identifiers in them. TCRdb re-analysed the PCR reads in MiXCR, keeping a single row per CDR3 protein. The table lists under 650,000 distinct CDR3 sequences, 40% to 50% of them singletons, with more than 1.5% in the top ten. No cognate antigen is known for these TCRs. The specimen was blood. The receptors derive from a girl aged 10 to 17 with multiple sclerosis.

The genes are TRBV5-5 and TRBJ2-1, with a weak D call TRBD2 (6 bases). The CDR3 is made up of 17 amino acids. V was cut by 4 bases and J by 5 bases, with 22 bases left in between. The germline V gene encodes CDR1 SGHKS and CDR2 YYEKEE (reference sequence). This CDR3 reads CASSPGGERAFDNEQFF. CDR3 coding DNA: TGTGCCAGCAGCCCCGGAGGGGAACGGGCGTTTGACAATGAGCAGTTCTTC. Drawing the rest from reference TRBV5-5 and TRBJ2-1, the complete variable domain is DAGVTQSPTHLIKTRGQQVTLRCSPISGHKSVSWYQQVLGQGPQFIFQYYEKEERGRGNFPDRFSARQFPNYSSELNVNALLLGDSALYLCASSPGGERAFDNEQFFGPGTRLTVL.

The chain couples TRBV20-1 to TRBJ2-7, with 13 bases lining up with TRBD2. Germline lookup yields CDR1 DFQATT and CDR2 SNEGSKA (reference sequence). The CDR3 covers 16 residues. Trimming removed 6 bases from V and 0 bases from J; junction bases left unmatched: 8. Written as DNA, the CDR3 is TGCAGTGCACAGACTAGCGGGGGGTCAAGCTCCTACGAGCAGTACTTC. It is translated as CSAQTSGGSSSYEQYF.

V gene TRBV12-3 or TRBV12-4 combines with J gene TRBJ1-6; the D is unclear. Between the trimmed V and J ends, which lost 6 bases and 6 bases, there was a span of 6 bases. CDR3 length: 12 amino acids. The CDR3 DNA reads as TGTGCCAGCAGGAACGGTAATTCACCCCTCCACTTT. This gives the protein CASRNGNSPLHF.

The V and J genes are TRBV3-1 and TRBJ1-2, with unresolved D. Trimming stripped 0 bases from V and 7 bases from J, with 6 bases between. This CDR3 is 12 amino acids long. CDR1 LGHDT and CDR2 YNNKEL come from the germline V gene (reference sequence). CDR3 region: CASSQDGGGYTF. The CDR3 bases are TGTGCCAGCAGCCAAGATGGTGGTGGCTACACCTTC.

V is TRBV11-2 and J is TRBJ2-1, with 7 bases that match TRBD2. This CDR3 has 13 amino acids. Germline lookup yields CDR1 SGHAT and CDR2 FQNNGV. J was trimmed by 9 bases and V by 8 bases; bases with no gene match: 10. The CDR3 loop reads CASLPGGRGEQFF. DNA for the CDR3: TGTGCCAGCCTTCCTGGGGGGAGGGGTGAGCAGTTCTTC. Looking up the rest from reference TRBV11-2 and TRBJ2-1 gives the full variable domain: EAGVAQSPRYKIIEKRQSVAFWCNPISGHATLYWYQQILGQGPKLLIQFQNNGVVDDSQLPKDRFSAERLKGVDSTLKIQPAKLEDSAVYLCASLPGGRGEQFFGPGTRLTVL.

CDR3 sequence reads: CASSQDDSMQGNYGYTF. CDR3 bases: TGTGCCAGCAGCCAAGATGATTCTATGCAGGGTAACTATGGCTACACCTTC. The J gene is TRBJ1-2, the V gene TRBV4-2; D may be TRBD1 (5 bases). Germline-derived CDR1 and CDR2 are LGHNA and YNFKEQ. The CDR3 covers 17 residues. Trimming removed 0 bases from V and 1 base from J, with 15 bases in between.

The V and J genes are TRBV6-1 and TRBJ1-4; 9 nucleotides line up with TRBD1. Unmatched junction bases numbered 11, after V lost 2 bases and J lost 1 base. Per the germline V gene, CDR1 is MNHNS and CDR2 is SASEGT. This CDR3 has 19 amino acids. CDR3 residues: CASSEFLARQGGTNEKLFF. The CDR3 DNA sequence: TGTGCCAGCAGTGAATTTCTCGCTCGACAGGGGGGAACTAATGAAAAACTGTTTTTT.

In this sample, this clonotype turned up a few times. V and J are TRBV6-5 and TRBJ1-2; TRBD1 might be the D (5 bases). Germline assignment: CDR1 MNHEY and CDR2 SVGAGI. V lost 2 bases, J lost 0 bases, and 10 bases lay in between. The CDR3 has 15 residues. The chain's CDR3 is CASSYARQTNYGYTF. The CDR3 DNA sequence: TGTGCCAGCAGTTACGCCCGACAGACTAACTATGGCTACACCTTC.

The rearrangement links TRBV6-5 to TRBJ2-5, with D unclear. Germline V CDR1 and CDR2: MNHEY, SVGAGI. The CDR3 is 12 amino acids. V was pared by 6 bases and J by 6 bases, with 11 bases between. CDR3 sequence reads: CASRSAQKTQYF. The CDR3 DNA follows: TGTGCCAGCAGGTCCGCGCAAAAGACCCAGTACTTC.

The chain recombines TRBV10-1 with TRBJ1-1, with a tentative D call TRBD1 (6 bases). CDR3 length: 14 residues. Germline-derived CDR1 and CDR2 are WNHNN and SYGVQD (reference sequence). V was trimmed by 4 bases and J by 8 bases, leaving 17 bases between them. The CDR3 region has the DNA TGCGCCAGCAGTGTCAGGGGCTCAGGGACGGAAGCTTTCTTT. Its translation is CASSVRGSGTEAFF.

This clonotype was seen a handful of times. V gene TRBV10-3 combines with J gene TRBJ2-5; TRBD2 aligns across 7 bases. The better agreement between TRBJ2-7 and the DNA end casts doubt on the J call. CDR1 is ENHRY, CDR2 SYGVKD, per germline. The CDR3 consists of 14 residues. DNA of the CDR3: TGTGCCATCAGAAATGGGGGGGACTCCTACGAGCAGTACTTC. Protein: CAIRNGGDSYEQYF.

V and J are TRBV12-3 or TRBV12-4 and TRBJ1-6; D might be TRBD1 (5 bases). There are 16 residues in the CDR3. The V end was cut by 1 base, the J end by 10 bases, with 17 bases between. This chain's CDR3 is CASSLDGITRGSPLHF. For the CDR3, the DNA is TGTGCCAGCAGTTTAGATGGGATAACCCGGGGGTCACCCCTCCACTTT.

This clonotype was seen only once. The CDR3 sequence: CASSSHPSYNEQFF. The CDR3 bases are TGCGCCAGCAGCTCACACCCAAGTTACAATGAGCAGTTCTTC. The chain uses TRBV5-1 and TRBJ2-1; D is undetermined. Trimming stripped 3 bases from V and 4 bases from J, with 11 bases between. CDR1 SGHRS and CDR2 YFSETQ come from the germline V gene. This CDR3 region has 14 residues. Together with reference TRBV5-1 and TRBJ2-1, the CDR3 gives the full variable domain: KAGVTQTPRYLIKTRGQQVTLSCSPISGHRSVSWYQQTPGQGLQFLFEYFSETQRNKGNFPGRFSGRQFSNSRSEMNVSTLELGDSALYLCASSSHPSYNEQFFGPGTRLTVL.

The chain couples TRBV5-5 to TRBJ1-6; TRBD1 matches 7 bases. The CDR3 spans 14 residues. V was clipped by 4 bases and J by 10 bases; unmatched bases: 8. Germline CDR1 is SGHKS and CDR2 is YYEKEE (reference sequence). CDR3 sequence (DNA): TGTGCCAGCAGCCGCCAGGGGGTCGAGTCACCCCTCCACTTT. Translated: CASSRQGVESPLHF.

The genes are TRBV20-1 and TRBJ2-7; 8 bases fit TRBD1. V dropped 0 bases and J dropped 4; count of bases not matched to a gene: 8. This CDR3 is built from 15 residues. From germline, CDR1 is DFQATT and CDR2 SNEGSKA (reference sequence). Here the CDR3 reads CSARERQGTKYEQYF. In DNA, the CDR3 is TGCAGTGCTAGAGAACGACAGGGGACAAAATACGAGCAGTACTTC.

The chain uses TRBV10-3 and TRBJ2-3, with D perhaps matching TRBD1 (5 bases). The V and J ends lost 10 bases and 2 bases respectively, with 16 bases between them. CDR1 and CDR2 from the germline V gene are ENHRY and SYGVKD. This CDR3 spans 14 amino acids. CDR3 bases: TGTGCCACTCAAAGGGGCGGAGACACAGATACGCAGTATTTT. Its protein product is CATQRGGDTDTQYF.

This clonotype was detected only a few times. The chain couples TRBV7-8 to TRBJ1-5; possibly TRBD1 for D (5 bases). The V end lost 6 bases, the J end lost 0 bases, and 15 bases lay between the germline ends. The CDR3 loop spans 16 amino acids. Per the germline V gene, CDR1 is SGHVS and CDR2 is FQNEAQ. CDR3 DNA: TGTGCCAGCAGTCTAGGGACCGCCGATAGCAATCAGCCCCAGCATTTT. Translation: CASSLGTADSNQPQHF.

The chain employs TRBV4-1 and TRBJ2-6, with D uncertain. V lost 5 bases and J 0 bases, leaving 8 bases between the germline ends. The CDR3 is 15 residues long. The germline CDR1 and CDR2 sequences are MGHRA and YSYEKL. CDR3 region: CASSAIYSGANVLTF. The CDR3 DNA is TGCGCCAGCAGCGCAATCTACTCTGGGGCCAACGTCCTGACTTTC.

The CDR3 region has the DNA TGTGCCAGCAGTTTCCCGCCGACAGGGGGCGCAGATACGCAGTATTTT. Residues: CASSFPPTGGADTQYF. The chain joins TRBV12-3 or TRBV12-4 to TRBJ2-3, with 10 bases matching TRBD1. Unmatched junction bases numbered 7, after V lost 3 bases and J lost 4 bases. CDR3 length: 16 amino acids.

Comments on this clonotype: Relative to the germline gene, one junction end is altered; a read error may explain this. V is TRBV27 and J is TRBJ2-3; 8 bases agree with TRBD2. Germline values: CDR1 MNHEY, CDR2 SMNVEV (reference sequence). The CDR3 totals 14 residues. The DNA for the CDR3 is TGTGCCAGCAGTTCCCGACTAGCGCCTGATATGCAGTATTTT. It codes for CASSSRLAPDMQYF.

The chain carries TRBV4-1 and TRBJ2-2, with 9 bases identical to TRBD1. CDR3 length: 16 residues. CDR1 and CDR2 from the germline V gene are MGHRA and YSYEKL. V lost 0 bases and J lost 4; bases outside the gene matches: 3. The CDR3 nucleotides are TGCGCCAGCAGCCAAGATCGGACAGGGGCCACCGGGGAGCTGTTTTTT. As protein: CASSQDRTGATGELFF.

This chain joins TRBV6-5 and TRBJ2-5; a weak D match, TRBD1 (6 bases). CDR1 and CDR2 from the germline V gene are MNHEY and SVGAGI. V lost 5 bases, J lost 1 base, and 14 bases lay in between. The CDR3 totals 15 residues. The CDR3 coding sequence is TGTGCCAGCAGTCCCCGAACGGACAGCCAAGAGACCCAGTACTTC. It codes for CASSPRTDSQETQYF.

The V gene is TRBV29-1, the J gene TRBJ2-5, with 8 bases matching TRBD2. CDR1 is SQVTM, CDR2 ANQGSEA, per germline. V shed 6 bases, J shed 0 bases, and the junction held 3 bases outside the gene matches. The CDR3 has 13 residues. In DNA form, the CDR3 reads TGCAGCGTCGGGGGGGTGTACCAAGAGACCCAGTACTTC. This sequence encodes CSVGGVYQETQYF.

The gene calls are TRBV11-2 and TRBJ2-3; D tentatively fits TRBD1 or TRBD2 (5 bases each). From germline, CDR1 is SGHAT and CDR2 FQNNGV. This CDR3 spans 16 amino acids. V lost 5 bases to trimming and J lost 0 bases, with 15 bases between them. The CDR3 loop is CASSLTGPSSTDTQYF. The CDR3 region has the DNA TGTGCCAGCAGCCTTACGGGGCCTTCTAGCACAGATACGCAGTATTTT.